This entry describes one TCR beta chain. The target antigen is unknown. TCRdb called the 5' RACE reads again in MiXCR, with one record for every CDR3 protein. The sample includes tens of thousands of distinct CDR3 sequences, roughly 12% of them seen just once. With V trimmed by 0 bases and J by 14 bases, 8 bases remained unmatched. CDR1 and CDR2 (germline): DFQATT, SNEGSKA (reference sequence). This CDR3 has 12 amino acids. These data come from a study of early T cells in non-severe SARS-CoV-2 infection. Study background: Chains were not paired, and sequencing was done on bulk RNA from unsorted whole blood.

Study-level findings and limits: The matching step, a VDJdb search, favored anti-spike CD8 responses and missed private and CD4 specificities.

The rearrangement uses TRBV20-1 and TRBJ2-3; 7 nucleotides align to TRBD2. The sequence derives from an adult who was a healthcare worker with PCR-confirmed SARS-CoV-2 infection or an uninfected control (not recorded which). The sample in question was whole blood, obtained at baseline. CDR3 sequence: CSARDLAGVPYF. As DNA, the CDR3 is TGCAGTGCTAGAGATCTTGCGGGAGTACCGTATTTT.